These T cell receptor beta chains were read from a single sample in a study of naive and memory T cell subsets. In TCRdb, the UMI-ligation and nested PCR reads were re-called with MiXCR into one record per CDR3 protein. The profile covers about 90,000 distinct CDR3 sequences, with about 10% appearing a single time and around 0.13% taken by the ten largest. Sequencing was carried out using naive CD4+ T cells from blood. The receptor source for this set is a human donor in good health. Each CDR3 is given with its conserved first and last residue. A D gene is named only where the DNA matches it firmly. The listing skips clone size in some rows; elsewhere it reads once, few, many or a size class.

CDR3aa: CSARGSTGEKLFF
CDR3nt: TGCAGTGCTAGGGGCAGTACGGGTGAAAAACTGTTTTTT
d_gene: .
j_gene: TRBJ1-4
abundance: .
v_gene: TRBV20-1

CDR3aa: CASNPDSNQPQHF
CDR3nt: TGTGCCAGCAACCCAGATAGCAATCAGCCCCAGCATTTT
d_gene: .
j_gene: TRBJ1-5
abundance: .
v_gene: TRBV12-3/TRBV12-4

CDR3aa: CATSEAGGPSATDTQYF
CDR3nt: TGTGCCACCAGTGAGGCGGGAGGCCCTTCCGCTACAGATACGCAGTATTTT
d_gene: TRBD2
j_gene: TRBJ2-3
abundance: few
v_gene: TRBV24-1

CDR3aa: CASSLMRTTNYGYTF
CDR3nt: TGTGCCAGCAGTTTAATGAGAACAACTAACTATGGCTACACCTTC
d_gene: .
j_gene: TRBJ1-2
abundance: .
v_gene: TRBV6-2/TRBV6-3

CDR3aa: CASSFSSMVNEQFF
CDR3nt: TGTGCCAGCAGCTTTTCTAGCATGGTCAATGAGCAGTTCTTC
d_gene: .
j_gene: TRBJ2-1
abundance: .
v_gene: TRBV14

CDR3aa: CATSDPDGSSGNTIYF
CDR3nt: TGTGCCACCAGTGACCCCGATGGCAGCTCTGGAAACACCATATATTTT
d_gene: .
j_gene: TRBJ1-3
abundance: .
v_gene: TRBV24-1

CDR3aa: CASTLGGIEQFF
CDR3nt: TGTGCCAGCACCCTGGGGGGCATTGAGCAGTTCTTC
d_gene: .
j_gene: TRBJ2-1
abundance: .
v_gene: TRBV7-3

CDR3aa: CASSYPRGITEAFF
CDR3nt: TGTGCCAGCAGTTACCCCCGTGGGATCACTGAAGCTTTCTTT
d_gene: .
j_gene: TRBJ1-1
abundance: few
v_gene: TRBV6-2/TRBV6-3

CDR3aa: CASSQADRVDEQYF
CDR3nt: TGCGCCAGCAGCCAAGCGGACAGGGTCGACGAGCAGTACTTC
d_gene: TRBD1
j_gene: TRBJ2-7
abundance: few
v_gene: TRBV4-3

CDR3aa: CASSLRGRGVSTDTQYF
CDR3nt: TGTGCCAGCAGTTTACGGGGGCGCGGGGTGAGCACAGATACGCAGTATTTT
d_gene: .
j_gene: TRBJ2-3
abundance: many
v_gene: TRBV12-3/TRBV12-4

CDR3aa: CASSMTATNEKLFF
CDR3nt: TGTGCCAGCAGCATGACAGCAACTAATGAAAAACTGTTTTTT
d_gene: .
j_gene: TRBJ1-4
abundance: few
v_gene: TRBV5-5

CDR3aa: CASSGPKNSPLHF
CDR3nt: TGTGCCAGTAGTGGCCCTAAGAATTCACCCCTCCACTTT
d_gene: .
j_gene: TRBJ1-6
abundance: .
v_gene: TRBV19

CDR3aa: CASSRTTVPLKNIQYF
CDR3nt: TGTGCCAGCAGCAGAACGACAGTACCGTTAAAAAACATTCAGTACTTC
d_gene: .
j_gene: TRBJ2-4
abundance: .
v_gene: TRBV7-9

CDR3aa: CSGGDSEQYF
CDR3nt: TGCAGCGGGGGGGATTCGGAGCAGTACTTC
d_gene: .
j_gene: TRBJ2-7
abundance: few
v_gene: TRBV29-1

CDR3aa: CASWSAGIESTTEQYF
CDR3nt: TGTGCCAGCTGGAGTGCGGGGATAGAATCGACTACGGAGCAGTACTTC
d_gene: .
j_gene: TRBJ2-7
abundance: .
v_gene: TRBV27

CDR3aa: CASSQDRASGRETQYF
CDR3nt: TGTGCCAGCAGCCAAGATCGGGCTAGCGGGAGGGAGACCCAGTACTTC
d_gene: TRBD2
j_gene: TRBJ2-5
abundance: few
v_gene: TRBV4-2

CDR3aa: CASSSTLRGGTEAFF
CDR3nt: TGTGCCAGCAGCTCTACACTCAGGGGTGGCACTGAAGCTTTCTTT
d_gene: .
j_gene: TRBJ1-1
abundance: .
v_gene: TRBV7-9

CDR3aa: CASSFDMGQGEEKLFF
CDR3nt: TGCGCCAGCAGCTTTGATATGGGACAGGGCGAAGAAAAACTGTTTTTT
d_gene: TRBD1
j_gene: TRBJ1-4
abundance: many
v_gene: TRBV5-1

CDR3aa: CASSDSYRDRGIYGYTF
CDR3nt: TGTGCCAGCAGTGACTCGTACCGGGACAGGGGGATCTATGGCTACACCTTC
d_gene: TRBD1
j_gene: TRBJ1-2
abundance: .
v_gene: TRBV6-4

CDR3aa: CASSLSPGILNTEAFF
CDR3nt: TGTGCCAGCAGCTTAAGCCCGGGCATTTTGAACACTGAAGCTTTCTTT
d_gene: .
j_gene: TRBJ1-1
abundance: few
v_gene: TRBV7-3

CDR3aa: CASSSHPTDTQYF
CDR3nt: TGTGCCAGCAGCTCCCATCCCACAGATACGCAGTATTTT
d_gene: .
j_gene: TRBJ2-3
abundance: .
v_gene: TRBV28

CDR3aa: CASSQNEGGGYTF
CDR3nt: TGCGCCAGCAGCCAAAATGAAGGCGGAGGCTACACCTTC
d_gene: .
j_gene: TRBJ1-2
abundance: few
v_gene: TRBV4-3

CDR3aa: CSARYSYEQYF
CDR3nt: TGCAGTGCTAGATACAGTTACGAGCAGTACTTC
d_gene: .
j_gene: TRBJ2-7
abundance: few
v_gene: TRBV20-1

CDR3aa: CASSPIGPYNEQIF
CDR3nt: TGTGCCAGCAGCCCTATTGGGCCCTACAATGAGCAGATCTTC
d_gene: .
j_gene: TRBJ2-1
abundance: once
v_gene: TRBV7-8

CDR3aa: CAISPGLAGSERYF
CDR3nt: TGTGCCATCAGTCCGGGACTAGCGGGATCCGAGCGGTACTTC
d_gene: TRBD2
j_gene: TRBJ2-7
abundance: .
v_gene: TRBV10-3

CDR3aa: CASSRVGYVTIDEQFF
CDR3nt: TGTGCCAGTAGTAGGGTAGGTTATGTTACAATTGATGAGCAGTTCTTC
d_gene: .
j_gene: TRBJ2-1
abundance: .
v_gene: TRBV19

CDR3aa: CASRPGDTTNQPQHF
CDR3nt: TGTGCCAGCAGACCGGGGGACACCACCAATCAGCCCCAGCATTTT
d_gene: .
j_gene: TRBJ1-5
abundance: .
v_gene: TRBV6-2/TRBV6-3

CDR3aa: CASSTAGSYGYTF
CDR3nt: TGTGCCAGTAGTACGGCAGGGAGCTATGGCTACACCTTC
d_gene: .
j_gene: TRBJ1-2
abundance: .
v_gene: TRBV19

CDR3aa: CASSLWGQGNYGYTF
CDR3nt: TGTGCCAGCAGTTTATGGGGACAGGGCAACTATGGCTACACCTTC
d_gene: TRBD1
j_gene: TRBJ1-2
abundance: .
v_gene: TRBV12-3/TRBV12-4

CDR3aa: CASSPGLNTEAFF
CDR3nt: TGTGCCAGCTCACCAGGTTTGAACACTGAAGCTTTCTTT
d_gene: .
j_gene: TRBJ1-1
abundance: many
v_gene: TRBV18

CDR3aa: CSFRLRTGTDTQYF
CDR3nt: TGCAGCTTCCGCCTCCGGACAGGCACAGATACGCAGTATTTT
d_gene: .
j_gene: TRBJ2-3
abundance: .
v_gene: TRBV29-1

CDR3aa: CASSHAAGLATEAFF
CDR3nt: TGTGCCAGCAGCCACGCCGCGGGGCTGGCCACTGAAGCTTTCTTT
d_gene: .
j_gene: TRBJ1-1
abundance: .
v_gene: TRBV6-5

CDR3aa: CATSPTNRGLIANYGYTF
CDR3nt: TGTGCCACCTCTCCCACCAACAGGGGGCTTATAGCTAACTATGGCTACACCTTC
d_gene: TRBD1
j_gene: TRBJ1-2
abundance: few
v_gene: TRBV12-3/TRBV12-4

CDR3aa: CASSNGASGSSYTEAFF
CDR3nt: TGTGCCAGTAGTAACGGGGCTAGTGGGTCCAGCTACACTGAAGCTTTCTTT
d_gene: .
j_gene: TRBJ1-1
abundance: few
v_gene: TRBV19

CDR3aa: CASSSQRSSYEQYF
CDR3nt: TGTGCCAGTAGTTCCCAGCGGAGCTCCTACGAGCAGTACTTC
d_gene: .
j_gene: TRBJ2-7
abundance: many
v_gene: TRBV19

CDR3aa: CASLQGVGTDTQYF
CDR3nt: TGTGCCAGCTTACAGGGGGTAGGGACAGATACGCAGTATTTT
d_gene: TRBD1
j_gene: TRBJ2-3
abundance: .
v_gene: TRBV6-2/TRBV6-3

CDR3aa: CASSLPTHETQYF
CDR3nt: TGTGCCAGCAGTTTACCTACCCACGAGACCCAGTACTTC
d_gene: .
j_gene: TRBJ2-5
abundance: few
v_gene: TRBV28

CDR3aa: CASSYGQKSHEQYF
CDR3nt: TGTGCCAGCAGTTACGGTCAGAAATCGCACGAGCAGTACTTC
d_gene: .
j_gene: TRBJ2-7
abundance: many
v_gene: TRBV6-6

CDR3aa: CASSVDRAKYYEQYF
CDR3nt: TGTGCCAGCAGCGTGGACAGGGCGAAATACTACGAGCAGTACTTC
d_gene: TRBD1
j_gene: TRBJ2-7
abundance: many
v_gene: TRBV5-8

CDR3aa: CASSFLAGGADTQYF
CDR3nt: TGTGCCAGCAGTTTCCTAGCGGGGGGGGCAGATACGCAGTATTTT
d_gene: TRBD2
j_gene: TRBJ2-3
abundance: .
v_gene: TRBV12-3/TRBV12-4

CDR3aa: CASSARRYQETQYF
CDR3nt: TGTGCCAGCAGCGCGCGGAGGTACCAAGAGACCCAGTACTTC
d_gene: .
j_gene: TRBJ2-5
abundance: .
v_gene: TRBV7-8